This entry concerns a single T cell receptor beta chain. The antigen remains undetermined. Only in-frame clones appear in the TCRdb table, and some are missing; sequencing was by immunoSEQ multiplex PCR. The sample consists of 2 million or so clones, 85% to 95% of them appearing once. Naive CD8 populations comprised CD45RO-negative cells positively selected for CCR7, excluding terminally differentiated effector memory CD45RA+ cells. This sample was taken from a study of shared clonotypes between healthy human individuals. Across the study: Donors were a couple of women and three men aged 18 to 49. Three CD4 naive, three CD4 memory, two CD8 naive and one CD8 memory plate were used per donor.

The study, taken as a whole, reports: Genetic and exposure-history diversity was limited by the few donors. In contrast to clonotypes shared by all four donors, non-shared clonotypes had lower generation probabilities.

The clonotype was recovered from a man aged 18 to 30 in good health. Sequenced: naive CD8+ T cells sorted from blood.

Here the CDR3 DNA reads TGCGCCAGCAGTCAACCGGACAGGGGGTTCGTTGGGAATCAGCCCCAGCATTTT. Its protein is CASSQPDRGFVGNQPQHF. The chain joins TRBV23-1 to TRBJ1-5; 10 nucleotides match TRBD1. TRBV23-1 is reported as an ORF; its role is uncertain. The length of the CDR3 is 18 residues. Trimming at V came to 2 bases and at J to 4 bases, leaving 11 bases not matched to a gene.